The next 5 T cell receptor beta chains were all read from a single sample in a study of control samples from healthy donors and cancer patients. TCRdb's table, derived via immunoSEQ multiplex PCR, lists solely in-frame clones and lacks some. The data hold 260,000 or so clones, with approximately 80% observed a single time. Material for sequencing was PBMCs. Receptors were obtained from a woman aged 60-75 years with lung cancer.

Concerning this clone: This specimen includes other DNA sequences encoding the same CDR3. CDR3 amino acids: CASSIGQGYTEAFF. In nucleotides, the CDR3 is TGTGCCAGTAGTATTGGGCAGGGGTACACTGAAGCTTTCTTT. This chain uses TRBV19 with TRBJ1-1, with D maybe TRBD1 (6 bases). This CDR3 spans 14 amino acids. The V gene's germline CDR1 is LNHDA and CDR2 SQIVND (reference sequence). V lost 3 bases to trimming and J lost 3 bases, with 11 bases between them.

V and J are TRBV7-8 and TRBJ2-3; weak D call: TRBD1 (5 bases). In germline, CDR1 is SGHVS, CDR2 FQNEAQ. This CDR3 region has 13 residues. V was cut by 4 bases and J by 2 bases, with 7 bases left in between. The CDR3, as DNA: TGTGCCAGCAGCTCAGGGAACACAGATACGCAGTATTTT. It specifies CASSSGNTDTQYF.

The genes are TRBV5-1 and TRBJ1-6; TRBD1 is a possible D gene (6 bases). The V gene lost 0 bases and the J gene lost 7 bases, with 17 bases spanning the gap. The CDR3 runs to 17 residues. Germline V CDR1 and CDR2: SGHRS, YFSETQ. In DNA form, the CDR3 reads TGCGCCAGCAGCTTGGACAGGCGAGGACAGCTGAATTCACCCCTCCACTTT. Encoded protein: CASSLDRRGQLNSPLHF.

The genes are TRBV28 and TRBJ2-7; TRBD2 matches 8 bases. This CDR3 has 17 amino acids. Germline CDR1 MDHEN, CDR2 SYDVKM. Germline trimming cut 5 bases from V and 4 bases from J; bases unmatched to any gene: 16. The CDR3 loop is CASSPLYRAGGPYEQYF. CDR3 nucleotide sequence: TGTGCCAGCAGTCCACTCTATAGGGCGGGAGGTCCTTACGAGCAGTACTTC.

This chain uses TRBV2 with TRBJ1-1; TRBD1 aligns across 8 bases. CDR1 and CDR2 (germline): SNHLY, FYNNEI. The CDR3 runs 17 residues. After removal of 4 bases from V and 3 bases from J, the junction contained 13 bases not matched to a gene. The DNA of the CDR3 is TGTGCCAGCAGTGGGGTACCAGGGGGCGGGAGGGACACTGAAGCTTTCTTT. Protein sequence: CASSGVPGGGRDTEAFF.